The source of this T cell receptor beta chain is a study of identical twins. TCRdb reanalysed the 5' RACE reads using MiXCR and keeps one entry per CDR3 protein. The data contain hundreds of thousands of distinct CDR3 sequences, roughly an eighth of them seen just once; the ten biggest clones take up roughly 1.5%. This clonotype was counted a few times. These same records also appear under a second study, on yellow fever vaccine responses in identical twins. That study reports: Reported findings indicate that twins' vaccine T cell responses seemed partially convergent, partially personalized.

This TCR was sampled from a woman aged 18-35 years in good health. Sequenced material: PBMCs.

CDR3 protein: CASSLGVRDYEQYF. The CDR3 DNA is TGTGCCAGCAGCTTAGGGGTTAGAGACTACGAGCAGTACTTC. The rearrangement links TRBV7-9 to TRBJ2-7; no reliable D call. This CDR3 has 14 amino acids. Germline assignment: CDR1 SEHNR and CDR2 FQNEAQ (reference sequence). The V and J ends lost 1 base and 3 bases respectively, with 10 bases between them.